This TCR beta chain originates from a study of shared clonotypes between healthy human individuals. The protocol was immunoSEQ multiplex PCR, while the TCRdb copy is restricted to in-frame clones and leaves out a portion. The table includes a few million clones, almost 96% detected once. CDR1 is MNHEY and CDR2 is SVGAGI in the germline V gene. Trimming removed 2 bases at V and 3 bases at J, with 14 bases between. The CDR3 runs to 16 residues. Sequencing was done on a sample of naive CD4+ T cells sorted from blood. Subset noted: CD45RA+ positively selected. The sequence was collected from a man between 18 and 29 years old in good health. The V and J genes are TRBV6-5 and TRBJ2-1; a weak D match, TRBD2 (6 bases). DNA for the CDR3: TGTGCCAGCAGTTACACCTGGGGAGGAGGCTACAATGAGCAGTTCTTC. It encodes CASSYTWGGGYNEQFF.